The 13 T cell receptor beta chains listed next were all sequenced from one sample in a study of OX40 agonist ivuxolimab in advanced cancers. Data came from immunoSEQ multiplex PCR; TCRdb stores just in-frame clones and leaves some out. The data show approximately 67,000 clones, roughly nine tenths seen once. Here the sequenced sample was CD4+ or CD8+ T cells sorted from blood, taken in a trial of the OX40 agonist ivuxolimab. The receptors come from an adult with an advanced solid tumor such as melanoma, head and neck, liver or kidney cancer.

The chain has TRBV11-3 and TRBJ2-7, with 13 bases matching TRBD2. Germline CDR1 SGHNT, CDR2 YENEEA. V gave up 5 bases and J gave up 5 bases; unmatched junction bases: 9. This CDR3 comprises 16 residues. The CDR3 DNA reads as TGTGCCAGCAGCCCAGGGACTAGCGGGGATCGGGACGAGCAGTACTTC. This sequence encodes CASSPGTSGDRDEQYF.

The chain employs TRBV6-5 and TRBJ2-7, with D maybe TRBD2 (6 bases). The CDR3 is made up of 15 amino acids. The ends were cut back, 0 bases at V and 5 bases at J, with 14 bases in the middle. Germline CDR1 is MNHEY and CDR2 is SVGAGI. The CDR3 coding sequence is TGTGCCAGCAGTTACTCGGGGGGAGGTGGCCACGAGCAGTACTTC. It yields the protein CASSYSGGGGHEQYF.

The chain carries TRBV5-4 and TRBJ1-1; the D gene is possibly TRBD1 (5 bases). V shed 4 bases and J shed 4 bases, with 11 bases lying between them. The CDR3 has 13 residues. Germline loops: CDR1 SGHNT, CDR2 YYREEE (reference sequence). The CDR3 DNA reads TGTGCCAGCAGCCAGTGGGGGAGCACTGAAGCTTTCTTT. Translating gives CASSQWGSTEAFF.

J is TRBJ2-2 and V is TRBV11-3; the D gene is possibly TRBD2 (5 bases). From germline, CDR1 is SGHNT and CDR2 YENEEA. CDR3 size: 14 residues. V shed 5 bases and J shed 4 bases, with 11 bases lying between them. DNA of the CDR3: TGTGCCAGCAGCCCCCAAGGGAGCACCGGGGAGCTGTTTTTT. Its protein is CASSPQGSTGELFF.

This clone showed up just once. This chain joins TRBV4-1 and TRBJ2-2; D unresolved. CDR3 size: 15 residues. V was shortened by 4 bases and J by 4 bases, with 13 bases between the two germline ends. Germline V lookup: CDR1 MGHRA, CDR2 YSYEKL. DNA of the CDR3: TGCGCCAGCAGCCGGAACCCCCTGGCCACCGGGGAGCTGTTTTTT. This gives the protein CASSRNPLATGELFF.

The gene calls are TRBV7-6 and TRBJ2-1; 7 bases fit TRBD2. V shed 0 bases, J shed 6 bases, and the junction held 8 bases outside the gene matches. CDR3 length equals 16 residues. CDR1 is SGHVS and CDR2 is FNYEAQ in the germline V gene. Here the CDR3 reads CASSLAQAGVGNEQFF. CDR3 coding DNA: TGTGCCAGCAGCTTAGCGCAGGCGGGAGTGGGCAATGAGCAGTTCTTC. Combining the CDR3 with reference TRBV7-6 and TRBJ2-1 gives the whole variable domain GAGVSQSPRYKVTKRGQDVALRCDPISGHVSLYWYRQALGQGPEFLTYFNYEAQQDKSGLPNDRFSAERPEGSISTLTIQRTEQRDSAMYRCASSLAQAGVGNEQFFGPGTRLTVL.

J is TRBJ2-7 and V is TRBV9; weak D call: TRBD2 (7 bases). V dropped 0 bases and J dropped 6 bases, with 13 bases sitting between them. Germline CDR1 is SGDLS and CDR2 is YYNGEE. CDR3 length: 14 residues. CDR3 sequence (DNA): TGTGCCAGCAGCGTAGCTGGCGGGGGCGCCGAGCAGTACTTC. This encodes CASSVAGGGAEQYF.

This chain connects TRBV2 to TRBJ1-5; tentatively, D is TRBD1 (6 bases). The germline V and J ends were trimmed by 3 bases and 11 bases, with 17 bases remaining between them. Germline CDR1 is SNHLY and CDR2 is FYNNEI. The CDR3 length is 14 residues. The CDR3 reads CASSDSGHQSSQHF. The CDR3 DNA reads TGTGCCAGCAGTGACTCGGGACACCAGTCGTCCCAGCATTTT.

The J gene is TRBJ2-7, the V gene TRBV12-5; D uncertain. This CDR3 contains 17 residues. Germline assignment: CDR1 LGHNT and CDR2 FRNRAP. V was cut by 5 bases and J by 0 bases, with 20 bases left in between. The DNA of the CDR3 is TGTGCTAGTGGTATCTCCCCCAGGCAGTGGGGCTCCTACGAGCAGTACTTC. As protein: CASGISPRQWGSYEQYF.

DNA for the CDR3: TGTGCCAGCAGCTTGGGGGCAGATACGCAGTATTTT. Encoded protein: CASSLGADTQYF. The chain links TRBV5-6 to TRBJ2-3; D remains ambiguous. Germline values: CDR1 SGHDT, CDR2 YYEEEE. The CDR3 has 12 amino acids. V gave up 0 bases and J gave up 4 bases, with 3 bases separating them.

The chain recombines TRBV28 with TRBJ2-6; the D is unclear. From germline, CDR1 is MDHEN and CDR2 SYDVKM. This CDR3 is 14 amino acids long. V was shortened by 8 bases and J by 2 bases, with 10 bases between the two germline ends. As DNA, the CDR3 is TGTGCCAGCCTCTGGGGTGCTGGGGCCAACGTCCTGACTTTC. This translates into CASLWGAGANVLTF. The variable domain in full, with the rest retrieved from reference TRBV28 and TRBJ2-6, is DVKVTQSSRYLVKRTGEKVFLECVQDMDHENMFWYRQDPGLGLRLIYFSYDVKMKEKGDIPEGYSVSREKKERFSLILESASTNQTSMYLCASLWGAGANVLTFGAGSRLTVL.

The V gene is TRBV6-6, the J gene TRBJ1-2; weak D call: TRBD1 (5 bases). The CDR3 loop spans 15 amino acids. Trimming took off 0 bases at V and 8 bases at J, with 16 bases between the two ends. Per germline, CDR1 MNHNY and CDR2 SVGAGI (reference sequence). The CDR3 reads CASSYSGGALWGYTF. The CDR3 DNA is TGTGCCAGCAGTTACTCGGGCGGGGCCCTATGGGGCTACACCTTC.

The V and J genes are TRBV25-1 and TRBJ2-7; D possibly corresponds to TRBD2 (6 bases). V was pared by 6 bases and J by 6 bases, with 18 bases between. The germline CDR1 and CDR2 sequences are MGHDK and SYGVNS. The length of the CDR3 is 14 residues. CDR3 bases: TGTGCCAGCAGGCCAATGGGGGTAGCGGTCGAGCAGTACTTC. It yields the protein CASRPMGVAVEQYF.